One sample yielded the 2 T cell receptor beta chains listed below, sequenced in a study of shared clonotypes between healthy human individuals. Generated by immunoSEQ multiplex PCR, the TCRdb table keeps only in-frame clones and is missing some. The sample contains millions of clones, 90% to 95% of which appear only once. The sequenced sample was naive CD4+ T cells sorted from blood. Noted subset: CD45RA+ positively selected. These receptors came from a young man in good health.

The chain uses TRBV4-3 and TRBJ2-3; TRBD2 might be the D (5 bases). Per germline, CDR1 LGHNA and CDR2 YSLEER. CDR3 length equals 16 residues. Trimming shortened V by 0 bases and J by 4 bases, and 14 bases separated the two germline ends. The CDR3 reads CASSQEARGMPDTQYF. CDR3 DNA: TGCGCCAGCAGCCAAGAGGCACGAGGGATGCCAGATACGCAGTATTTT.

This chain connects TRBV10-3 to TRBJ1-1, with no clear D. The germline V gene encodes CDR1 ENHRY and CDR2 SYGVKD. The ends were cut back, 4 bases at V and 4 bases at J, with 10 bases in the middle. The CDR3 consists of 13 residues. In DNA, the CDR3 is TGTGCCATCAGTGCCCGTGCATCCACTGAAGCTTTCTTT. This gives the protein CAISARASTEAFF.